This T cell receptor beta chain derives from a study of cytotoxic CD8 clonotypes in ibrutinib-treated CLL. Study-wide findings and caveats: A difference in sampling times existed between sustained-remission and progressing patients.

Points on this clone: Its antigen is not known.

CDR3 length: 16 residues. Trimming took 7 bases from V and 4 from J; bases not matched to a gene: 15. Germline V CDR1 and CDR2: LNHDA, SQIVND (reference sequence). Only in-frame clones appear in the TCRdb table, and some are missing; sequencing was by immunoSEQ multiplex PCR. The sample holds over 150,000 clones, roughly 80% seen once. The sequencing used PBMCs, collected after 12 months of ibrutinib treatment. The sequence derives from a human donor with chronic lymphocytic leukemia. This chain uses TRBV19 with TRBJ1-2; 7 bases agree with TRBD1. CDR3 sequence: CASNYNRQGGTYGYTF. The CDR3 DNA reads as TGTGCCAGTAATTACAACAGACAGGGCGGGACCTATGGCTACACCTTC.